This T cell receptor (beta chain) was sequenced in a study of response to subunit inactivated influenza vaccine. From the RT-PCR reads, TCRdb called clonotypes with MiXCR, one entry per CDR3 protein. The sample has roughly 540,000 distinct CDR3 sequences, around 25% seen once; the top ten hold approximately 3%. The same specimen was also included in a second study, on T cells expressing NK-cell markers. From that second work: UMI-tagged 5'RACE template switching yielded the TCR beta cDNA. In about 6 donors, dominant NKG2C+ clonotypes were about 1.0-7.0% of CD8+ T cells. These clonotypes additionally ranked first within the CD3+CD56-NKG2C+ fraction of several donors.

The sample consisted of CD4+ T cells sorted from PBMCs, taken 11 to 12 days after vaccination. The receptor comes from a man aged 45-65 years who received an inactivated influenza vaccine.

CDR3: CSVAQGGSNQPQHF. The CDR3 DNA follows: TGCAGCGTTGCTCAGGGCGGTAGCAATCAGCCCCAGCATTTT. The chain couples TRBV29-1 to TRBJ1-5; D may be TRBD1 (5 bases). This CDR3 has 14 residues. The germline gives CDR1 SQVTM, CDR2 ANQGSEA. Trimming shortened V by 4 bases and J by 0 bases, and 10 bases separated the two germline ends.